Sequencing of this T cell receptor beta chain was carried out in a study of PD-1 blockade in mismatch repair-deficient tumors. Assay used: immunoSEQ multiplex PCR; TCRdb lists only in-frame clones, some missing. The table has 77,000 or so clones, approximately 81% seen once. The origin of this receptor is an adult with mismatch repair-deficient cancer. The material was peripheral blood, obtained 44 weeks after starting pembrolizumab.

CDR3 loop: CASSEDEKRQDSPYSGANVLTF. The CDR3, as DNA: TGCGCCAGCAGTGAGGACGAAAAGAGACAGGATTCCCCCTACTCTGGGGCCAACGTCCTGACTTTC. V and J are TRBV10-1 and TRBJ2-6; D perhaps matches TRBD1 (6 bases). Germline assignment: CDR1 WNHNN and CDR2 SYGVQD (reference sequence). V was cut by 2 bases and J by 0 bases, with 26 bases left in between. This CDR3 is built from 22 residues.